This T cell receptor (beta chain) stems from a study of blood T cell repertoires in COVID-19. Seattle patients were enrolled during active infection and followed longitudinally. The table came from immunoSEQ multiplex PCR; TCRdb's copy has only in-frame clones and leaves some out. This table holds about 210,000 clones, 80% to 85% found once. The TCR was taken from a woman in her sixties or seventies with COVID-19, enrolled during active disease. Material: peripheral blood.

DNA for the CDR3: TGTGCCTGGACCCCTCTAGCGGACGTCACAGATACGCAGTATTTT. This encodes CAWTPLADVTDTQYF. This chain connects TRBV30 to TRBJ2-3; TRBD2 agrees at 7 bases. The CDR3 length is 15 residues. Germline V lookup: CDR1 GTSNPN, CDR2 SVGIG (reference sequence). The trim removed 4 bases at V and 2 bases at J, leaving 9 bases unmatched.